Presented here are 8 T cell receptor beta chains from one specimen sequenced in a study of vaccination and CD4 T cells after COVID-19. Sequencing of DNA taken from cultured CD4+ T cells relied on the Oncomine TCR Beta short-read assay. TCRdb reprocessed the PCR reads via MiXCR and lists one record per CDR3 protein. The sample has about 25,000 distinct CDR3 sequences, around 42% seen once. Their specific antigens are unknown. As for time point: late sampling 161 to 241 days after vaccination in a few convalescent patients. Indicated treatment: approximately nine-day PBMC culture with coronavirus spike peptide pools or control peptides (ViraFEST assay). The material was CD4+ T cells from blood, cultured in vitro, obtained about 7 months after SARS-CoV-2 vaccination. Receptor source: a human donor who had recovered from COVID-19.

The chain is built from TRBV6-1 and TRBJ2-1, with 8 positions matching TRBD1. Germline V gene sequence: CDR1 MNHNS, CDR2 SASEGT. The J segment lost 8 bases and the V segment lost 6 bases, leaving 15 bases of the junction unmatched. The CDR3 contains 16 residues. The CDR3 region is CASSPHRGQGSDEQFF. CDR3 DNA: TGTGCCAGCAGCCCCCACCGAGGACAGGGCTCGGATGAGCAGTTCTTC.

This chain connects TRBV4-1 to TRBJ2-7, with 9 bases matching TRBD2. Germline lookup yields CDR1 MGHRA and CDR2 YSYEKL. The CDR3 contains 15 residues. V trimming: 4 bases; J trimming: 4 bases; junction bases outside the gene matches: 8. The CDR3 reads CASSPSLAGPYEQYF. CDR3 nucleotide sequence: TGCGCCAGCAGCCCATCCCTAGCGGGGCCTTACGAGCAGTACTTC.

This clonotype turned up a few times. The rearrangement links TRBV27 to TRBJ1-1; the match to TRBD1 covers 10 bases. The V segment lost 6 bases and the J segment 0 bases; nucleotides outside the gene matches: 4. Germline CDR1 is MNHEY and CDR2 is SMNVEV (reference sequence). The CDR3 consists of 15 residues. The CDR3 loop reads CASRLDRGMNTEAFF. The DNA for the CDR3 is TGTGCCAGCAGACTGGACAGGGGGATGAACACTGAAGCTTTCTTT.

This clonotype was detected only a few times. The chain has TRBV5-1 and TRBJ2-7; 7 bases line up with TRBD1. J was trimmed by 3 bases and V by 4 bases; bases with no gene match: 10. Germline V lookup: CDR1 SGHRS, CDR2 YFSETQ. The CDR3 covers 15 residues. The CDR3 is CASSQRTGLNYEQYF. The CDR3 DNA sequence: TGCGCCAGCAGCCAGCGGACAGGTTTAAACTACGAGCAGTACTTC.

Within the sample, this clonotype is medium-sized. The chain joins TRBV19 to TRBJ2-3, with 7 bases that match TRBD1. V lost 5 bases and J lost 4; bases outside the gene matches: 9. This CDR3 is built from 15 residues. Germline assignment: CDR1 LNHDA and CDR2 SQIVND (reference sequence). As DNA, the CDR3 is TGTGCCAGTAGTCCTTCAGGACAGGTACCAGATACGCAGTATTTT. It yields the protein CASSPSGQVPDTQYF.

This clonotype was seen just once. The CDR3 loop reads CASSLVAPTPSYEQYF. Here the CDR3 DNA reads TGCGCCAGCAGCTTGGTGGCACCAACGCCGTCCTACGAGCAGTACTTC. The V and J genes are TRBV5-1 and TRBJ2-7; D is unclear. Trimming shortened V by 0 bases and J by 1 base, and 14 bases separated the two germline ends. Germline V CDR1 and CDR2: SGHRS, YFSETQ. This CDR3 region has 16 residues.

This chain uses TRBV11-3 with TRBJ2-7; the match to TRBD1 covers 8 bases. The germline CDR1 and CDR2 sequences are SGHNT and YENEEA. Trimming took 5 bases from V and 5 from J; bases not matched to a gene: 8. The CDR3 totals 14 residues. CDR3 in amino acids: CASSARTGSDEQYF. The CDR3 nucleotides are TGTGCCAGCAGCGCCCGGACAGGGAGCGACGAGCAGTACTTC.

This chain uses TRBV19 with TRBJ2-7, with 9 bases identical to TRBD1. Losses at the gene ends were 3 bases for V and 2 bases for J; bases not matched to a gene: 5. Germline CDR1 is LNHDA and CDR2 is SQIVND (reference sequence). This CDR3 has 15 residues. The DNA for the CDR3 is TGTGCCAGTAGTATTCGACAGGGGGGTACCTACGAGCAGTACTTC. It encodes CASSIRQGGTYEQYF.